Listed below are T cell receptor beta chains from one sample, sequenced in a study of T cells after yellow fever vaccination. TCRdb re-called the 5' RACE reads with MiXCR, one entry per CDR3 protein. The sample yields approximately 340,000 distinct CDR3 sequences, 8% to 10% seen once. The sequences come from PBMCs, collected on the day of the first yellow fever vaccination. Source of these receptors: a man between 18 and 29 years old who received the YFV17D yellow fever vaccine. Each CDR3 is given with its conserved first and last residue. Fields, in order: V gene, D gene, clone size, J gene, CDR3 DNA, CDR3 protein. The D gene is left open where the match is weak. Clone size is shown for a subset of rows, as once, few, many or a class of expanded clone.

TRBV5-1	TRBD1	NA	TRBJ2-7	TGCGCCAGCAGCTTGGCGACAGGGGGCTACGAGCAGTACTTC	CASSLATGGYEQYF
TRBV4-3	TRBD1	NA	TRBJ2-5	TGCGCCAGCAGCCAAGAGCCTCCGGGACAGGGGAAAGAGACCCAGTACTTC	CASSQEPPGQGKETQYF
TRBV5-1	NA	few	TRBJ2-7	TGCGCCAGCAGCTTGGAGGGTCCCTACGAGCAGTACTTC	CASSLEGPYEQYF
TRBV7-3	NA	many	TRBJ2-2	TGTGCCAGCAGCTTATCAGCCGGGAGTGGCACCGGGGAGCTGTTTTTT	CASSLSAGSGTGELFF
TRBV2	TRBD1	few	TRBJ1-5	TGTGCCAGCATTCCGACAGGGGGCTTAAATCAGCCCCAGCATTTT	CASIPTGGLNQPQHF
TRBV5-1	NA	many	TRBJ2-1	TGCGCCAGCAGCTTGGAGGGAGGCGAGCAGTTCTTC	CASSLEGGEQFF
TRBV5-4	NA	few	TRBJ2-2	TGTGCCAGCAGTTTTCCGGCGAACACCGGGGAGCTGTTTTTT	CASSFPANTGELFF
TRBV5-1	NA	few	TRBJ2-7	TGCGCCAGCAGCAACGGACGGGGCCTCGCCTACGAGCAGTACTTC	CASSNGRGLAYEQYF
TRBV5-1	NA	NA	TRBJ1-2	TGCGCCAGCAGCTTGGCCCCTGGGGAAGGAGGCTACACCTTC	CASSLAPGEGGYTF
TRBV12-3/TRBV12-4	NA	NA	TRBJ2-2	TGTGCCAGCAGTTTATCTCTTCGCACCGGGGAGCTGTTTTTT	CASSLSLRTGELFF
TRBV20-1	TRBD1	NA	TRBJ1-4	TGCAGTGCTATGGGGACAGGAGAAGGTGAAAAACTGTTTTTT	CSAMGTGEGEKLFF
TRBV28	NA	NA	TRBJ2-5	TGTGCCAGCAGCCCAAATTGGCGGGGGCGCCCCGCACAAGAGACCCAGTACTTC	CASSPNWRGRPAQETQYF
TRBV5-1	TRBD2	many	TRBJ2-7	TGCGCCAGCAGCCGCACTAGCGGGGGGACCTACGAGCAGTACTTC	CASSRTSGGTYEQYF
TRBV4-3	TRBD2	NA	TRBJ2-1	TGCGCCAGCAGCCCGCGAGGGGTAGCGGGTCTCTCCTACAATGAGCAGTTCTTC	CASSPRGVAGLSYNEQFF
TRBV7-7	TRBD2	NA	TRBJ2-3	TGTGCTAGCAGCCCACTAATAGCGGGGCACACAGATACGCAGTATTTT	CASSPLIAGHTDTQYF
TRBV25-1	NA	NA	TRBJ1-1	TGTGCCAGCATGATCGTAGGAAACACTGAAGCTTTCTTT	CASMIVGNTEAFF
TRBV10-3	NA	few	TRBJ2-5	TGTGCCATCAGTGATCAGGGGGGGAAACAAGAGACCCAGTACTTC	CAISDQGGKQETQYF
TRBV5-1	NA	NA	TRBJ1-6	TGCGCCAGCAGCTTGAGGGGGGGTATGGCATCACCCCTCCACTTT	CASSLRGGMASPLHF
TRBV25-1	NA	few	TRBJ2-3	TGTGCCAGCAGTGATTTAGATCAGTTCACAGATACGCAGTATTTT	CASSDLDQFTDTQYF
TRBV5-1	NA	NA	TRBJ2-7	TGCGCCAGCAGCTTGGGAGCGAACGACGAGCAGTACTTC	CASSLGANDEQYF
TRBV24-1	TRBD2	few	TRBJ2-5	TGTGCCACCAGTGACGGGCGCGGGGGTCTGAAGACCCAGTACTTC	CATSDGRGGLKTQYF
TRBV7-2	NA	NA	TRBJ2-3	TGTGCCAGCAGCCCTGAGGGCCAGCGCTCAGATACGCAGTATTTT	CASSPEGQRSDTQYF
TRBV11-2	TRBD2	few	TRBJ2-1	TGTGCCAGCAGCTCCTATCTAGCGGGGGAAGGTAATGAGCAGTTCTTC	CASSSYLAGEGNEQFF
TRBV6-1	NA	NA	TRBJ1-2	TGTGCCAGCAGGTCCGGGACACGGGCGTATGGCTACACCTTC	CASRSGTRAYGYTF
TRBV10-3	NA	many	TRBJ2-1	TGTGCCATCAGTGAGTTAGCGGCGGACTACAATGAGCAGTTCTTC	CAISELAADYNEQFF
TRBV2	TRBD1	few	TRBJ1-5	TGTGCCAGCAGTAGAGGGGGCCGTAGCAATCAGCCCCAGCATTTT	CASSRGGRSNQPQHF
TRBV4-3	TRBD1	many	TRBJ2-5	TGCGCCAGCAGCCAAGGGACAGGGGGAGAGACCCAGTACTTC	CASSQGTGGETQYF
TRBV5-4	TRBD2	NA	TRBJ2-1	TGTGCCAGCAGCTGGTCCGGGACTAGCGGGGGGCCGCAGTTCTTC	CASSWSGTSGGPQFF
TRBV9	NA	NA	TRBJ2-1	TGTGCCAGCAGCGTAGCTCAATCGTACAATGAGCAGTTCTTC	CASSVAQSYNEQFF
TRBV27	NA	NA	TRBJ1-1	TGTGCCAGCAGTTTATGGTCCACAGGGTTCGGCACTGAAGCTTTCTTT	CASSLWSTGFGTEAFF
TRBV5-1	NA	NA	TRBJ1-2	TGCGCCAGCAGCCCTGGGGTGAGGGGTTCGGTAGATGGCTACACCTTC	CASSPGVRGSVDGYTF
TRBV7-2	TRBD2	NA	TRBJ2-5	TGTGCCAGCAGCTTACCGAGCGGGGGGGGGGAGACCCAGTACTTC	CASSLPSGGGETQYF
TRBV7-9	TRBD1	few	TRBJ1-4	TGTGCCAGCAGCTTCAAGGGGGCGTTTGAAAAACTGTTTTTT	CASSFKGAFEKLFF
TRBV7-2	NA	many	TRBJ2-4	TGTGCCAGCAGCTTGGACCGGACCCCGAACATTCAGTACTTC	CASSLDRTPNIQYF
TRBV4-3	NA	NA	TRBJ2-4	TGCGCCAGCAGCGACAGGTTTTTAGCCAAAAACATTCAGTACTTC	CASSDRFLAKNIQYF
TRBV12-3/TRBV12-4	TRBD2	many	TRBJ2-1	TGTGCCAGCAGTTTGGGGGGGGGAACCTACAATGAGCAGTTCTTC	CASSLGGGTYNEQFF